These 16 T cell receptor beta chains were sequenced from one sample in a study of shared clonotypes between healthy human individuals. TCRdb's table, derived via immunoSEQ multiplex PCR, lists solely in-frame clones and lacks some. The profile shows hundreds of thousands of clones, approximately 79% of them singletons. Sequences were obtained from memory CD4+ T cells sorted from blood. The subset was: CD45RA-negative fraction. These receptors were collected from a woman in her twenties or thirties in good health.

The J gene is TRBJ2-5, the V gene TRBV5-1; the D is unclear. Looked up from germline, CDR1 is SGHRS and CDR2 is YFSETQ. The V gene lost 1 base and the J gene lost 5 bases, with 15 bases spanning the gap. The CDR3 extends over 15 amino acids. CDR3 protein: CASSLRSDRVETQYF. The CDR3 DNA reads as TGCGCCAGCAGCTTGAGATCAGACCGTGTGGAGACCCAGTACTTC.

V and J are TRBV6-1 and TRBJ1-5; no firm D call. V was cut by 2 bases and J by 4 bases, with 12 bases left in between. The CDR3 loop spans 15 amino acids. Germline CDR1 and CDR2: MNHNS and SASEGT. The CDR3 loop is CASSERRVGNQPQHF. The CDR3 DNA reads TGTGCCAGCAGTGAACGGAGGGTAGGTAATCAGCCCCAGCATTTT.

The genes are TRBV5-1 and TRBJ2-1; 7 nucleotides agree with TRBD2. V trimming: 6 bases; J trimming: 4 bases; junction bases outside the gene matches: 10. Looked up from germline, CDR1 is SGHRS and CDR2 is YFSETQ. The length of the CDR3 is 15 residues. This CDR3 reads CASTNVGGPYNEQFF. The CDR3 bases are TGCGCCAGCACCAATGTGGGAGGGCCTTACAATGAGCAGTTCTTC.

CDR3 region: CASSLGDLVSYEQYF. CDR3 coding DNA: TGCGCCAGCAGCTTGGGGGACTTGGTGTCCTACGAGCAGTACTTC. The J gene is TRBJ2-7, the V gene TRBV5-1, with TRBD2 as a possible D gene (6 bases). The CDR3 is 15 residues long. Germline V lookup: CDR1 SGHRS, CDR2 YFSETQ. V dropped 0 bases and J dropped 1 base, with 11 bases sitting between them.

On this clone itself: The same CDR3 arises from other DNA sequences in this sample as well. The chain joins TRBV5-1 to TRBJ1-5; D remains ambiguous. The V gene's germline CDR1 is SGHRS and CDR2 YFSETQ. The CDR3 is 13 amino acids. Trimming shortened V by 0 bases and J by 4 bases, and 5 bases separated the two germline ends. The CDR3 loop is CASSLDLNQPQHF. CDR3 bases: TGCGCCAGCAGCTTGGATTTAAATCAGCCCCAGCATTTT.

This clone appeared once. The chain joins TRBV7-9 to TRBJ2-3, with 9 positions matching TRBD1. The V gene's germline CDR1 is SEHNR and CDR2 FQNEAQ (reference sequence). CDR3 size: 15 residues. J gave up 0 bases and V 5 bases, and 3 bases lay outside the gene matches. CDR3 protein: CASSKDRGSTDTQYF. The CDR3 DNA sequence: TGTGCCAGCAGCAAGGACAGGGGAAGCACAGATACGCAGTATTTT.

V gene TRBV7-7 combines with J gene TRBJ2-3; the D is unclear. V shed 5 bases and J shed 5 bases, with 23 bases lying between them. Per germline, CDR1 SSHAT and CDR2 FNYEAQ (reference sequence). The CDR3 is made up of 17 amino acids. The CDR3, as DNA: TGTGCCAGCAGCGTCTCCCGGCCGGGCCGAGGTGGAGATACGCAGTATTTT. It specifies CASSVSRPGRGGDTQYF.

This clone was observed a few times. This rearrangement joins TRBV19 to TRBJ2-2, with D perhaps matching TRBD1 (5 bases). Trimming stripped 1 base from V and 9 bases from J, with 12 bases between. The CDR3 extends over 14 amino acids. Germline values: CDR1 LNHDA, CDR2 SQIVND (reference sequence). The chain's CDR3 is CASSIASGARELFF. The DNA for the CDR3 is TGTGCCAGTAGTATAGCTTCTGGGGCCCGGGAGCTGTTTTTT.

The gene calls are TRBV15 and TRBJ1-1, with D maybe TRBD1 (5 bases). There are 13 residues in the CDR3. V lost 3 bases and J 3 bases, leaving 8 bases between the germline ends. Germline V gives CDR1 LNHNV, CDR2 YYDKDF (reference sequence). The CDR3 loop reads CATSRDTHTEAFF. In DNA form, the CDR3 reads TGTGCCACCAGCAGGGACACCCACACTGAAGCTTTCTTT.

This clone has more than one count but fewer than ten. The chain uses TRBV5-1 and TRBJ2-7; the match to TRBD2 covers 9 bases. The ends lost 4 bases at V and 2 bases at J; junction bases unmatched: 4. This CDR3 spans 14 amino acids. Germline V gene lookup returns CDR1 SGHRS and CDR2 YFSETQ. As DNA, the CDR3 is TGCGCCAGCAGCAGACTAGCGGCGACCTACGAGCAGTACTTC. It specifies CASSRLAATYEQYF.

Many counts were recorded for this clone. V usage is TRBV7-3 and J usage is TRBJ1-3, with 8 nucleotides matching TRBD1. Unmatched junction bases numbered 10, after V lost 0 bases and J lost 3 bases. Germline V lookup: CDR1 SGHTA, CDR2 FQGTGA. The CDR3 spans 18 residues. The CDR3 DNA is TGTGCCAGCAGCTTAACACTTCCGGGACAGGAGGATGGAAACACCATATATTTT. Protein: CASSLTLPGQEDGNTIYF.

Comment on this clone: A read error likely explains this, since a far larger clone differs by one base. J is TRBJ2-5 and V is TRBV7-9; D unclear. The CDR3 sequence is 10 residues long. The V end lost 3 bases, the J end lost 5 bases, and 1 base lay between the germline ends. Per the germline V gene, CDR1 is SEHNR and CDR2 is FQNEAQ (reference sequence). The CDR3 coding sequence is TGTGCCAGCAGCTTGGAGACCCAGTACTTC. Translation: CASSLETQYF.

This clone has a single count. The chain uses TRBV30 and TRBJ1-5; D is possibly TRBD1 (5 bases). V gave up 7 bases and J gave up 7 bases, with 26 bases separating them. The CDR3 is 16 amino acids. Looked up from germline, CDR1 is GTSNPN and CDR2 is SVGIG (reference sequence). CDR3 protein: CASSEPGGNSGQPQHF. The CDR3 coding sequence is TGTGCCTCCTCTGAGCCCGGGGGAAATTCGGGACAGCCCCAGCATTTT.

The rearrangement joins TRBV5-1 to TRBJ2-1; D is possibly TRBD2 (6 bases). The CDR3 totals 12 residues. Trimming stripped 0 bases from V and 8 bases from J, with 6 bases between. Looked up from germline, CDR1 is SGHRS and CDR2 is YFSETQ. The CDR3 sequence is CASSLGRDEQFF. The DNA for the CDR3 is TGCGCCAGCAGCTTGGGGAGGGATGAGCAGTTCTTC.

The CDR3: CASSESRRNQPQHF. DNA of the CDR3: TGCGCCAGCAGTGAGTCACGGAGGAATCAGCCCCAGCATTTT. The chain carries TRBV10-2 and TRBJ1-5; no clear D gene. The V gene lost 0 bases and the J gene lost 4 bases, with 7 bases spanning the gap. Germline V lookup: CDR1 WSHSY, CDR2 SAAADI. The CDR3 is 14 residues long.

This clone appeared many times. The CDR3 spells CSVGGSPQRTRDTQYF. Written as DNA, the CDR3 is TGCAGCGTGGGGGGATCCCCGCAGCGGACCAGGGATACGCAGTATTTT. The rearrangement links TRBV29-1 to TRBJ2-3; tentative D call: TRBD2 (6 bases). V was cut by 6 bases and J by 6 bases, with 25 bases left in between. The CDR3 length is 16 residues. Germline values: CDR1 SQVTM, CDR2 ANQGSEA.